The 31 T cell receptor beta chains presented below share a single source sample, sequenced in a study of beta chain features in type 1 diabetes. Study results and caveats: Moderate yet significant TCRB CDR3 shortening was seen in Type 1 diabetes patients in all four CD4+ subsets.

Reverse transcribing all isolated RNA meant expressed TCRB transcripts were sequenced. Using immunoSEQ multiplex PCR, the repertoire was profiled, and TCRdb retains in-frame clones only, with some absent. The sample consists of more than 300,000 clones, approximately 9.9% of them appearing once. Their antigens are not known. The sequenced material came from central memory CD4+ T cells from blood. The origin of the receptors is a man younger than 40 with type 1 diabetes.

This clone has more than one count but fewer than ten. The J gene is TRBJ1-3, the V gene TRBV30; no reliable D call. This CDR3 is 15 amino acids long. The V end lost 2 bases, the J end lost 0 bases, and 11 bases lay between the germline ends. Germline V gene data show CDR1 as GTSNPN and CDR2 as SVGIG (reference sequence). CDR3 nucleotide sequence: TGTGCCTGGAGTAGCGGCAGATCCTCTGGAAACACCATATATTTT. Translated, it gives CAWSSGRSSGNTIYF.

The gene calls are TRBV6-6 and TRBJ2-3; maybe TRBD1 (6 bases). The CDR3 runs 15 residues. CDR1 is MNHNY and CDR2 is SVGAGI in the germline V gene (reference sequence). V dropped 6 bases and J dropped 2 bases, with 15 bases sitting between them. Here the CDR3 reads CASRYQGGVTDTQYF. DNA of the CDR3: TGTGCCAGCAGGTACCAAGGGGGAGTCACAGATACGCAGTATTTT.

A note on this clone: This may arise from a read error, as a much more abundant clone is one base away. Additional DNA sequences in this sample encode the identical CDR3. The V call is TRBV7-2, the J call TRBJ2-5; unclear D gene. Trimming stripped 1 base from V and 2 bases from J, with 5 bases between. The germline V gene has CDR1 SGHTA and CDR2 FQGNSA. CDR3 length equals 13 residues. This CDR3 is CASSLGQQETQYF. The DNA of the CDR3 is TGTGCCAGCAGCTTAGGGCAGCAAGAGACCCAGTACTTC.

This clone occurred a few times. V and J are TRBV9 and TRBJ1-1, with D perhaps matching TRBD1 (5 bases). Germline-derived CDR1 and CDR2 are SGDLS and YYNGEE. V was pared by 3 bases and J by 0 bases, with 15 bases between. CDR3 size: 16 residues. This CDR3 reads CASSDHRGAMNTEAFF. CDR3 sequence (DNA): TGTGCCAGCAGCGATCATCGCGGGGCAATGAACACTGAAGCTTTCTTT.

The J gene is TRBJ1-2, the V gene TRBV25-1; D is unclear. Looked up from germline, CDR1 is MGHDK and CDR2 is SYGVNS. V lost 4 bases and J lost 2, with 8 bases in between. This CDR3 comprises 13 residues. The CDR3 region has the DNA TGTGCCAGCAGTGCCGGATCCAACTATGGCTACACCTTC. Its translation is CASSAGSNYGYTF.

This clone appeared a few times. This rearrangement joins TRBV4-1 to TRBJ2-1, with a weak D call TRBD2 (5 bases). With 0 bases removed from V and 9 bases from J, the gap between germline ends came to 15 bases. Germline CDR1 is MGHRA and CDR2 is YSYEKL. The CDR3 is made up of 15 amino acids. In DNA form, the CDR3 reads TGCGCCAGCAGCCAAGAACGGGGAACGTGGAGTGAGCAGTTCTTC. Translated, it gives CASSQERGTWSEQFF.

This clone was seen a few times. The rearrangement uses TRBV19 and TRBJ2-5, with TRBD1 matching over 7 bases. The germline V gene has CDR1 LNHDA and CDR2 SQIVND (reference sequence). This CDR3 contains 13 residues. After removal of 7 bases from V and 5 bases from J, the junction contained 7 bases not matched to a gene. Written as DNA, the CDR3 is TGTGCCAGTAACCAAGGGGACAGTGAGACCCAGTACTTC. Amino acids: CASNQGDSETQYF.

The rearrangement joins TRBV7-8 to TRBJ1-3; 7 nucleotides match TRBD1. The CDR3 is 17 amino acids. Germline CDR1 and CDR2: SGHVS and FQNEAQ. J gave up 0 bases and V 3 bases, and 8 bases lay outside the gene matches. The CDR3: CASSLGLTGNSGNTIYF. CDR3 nucleotide sequence: TGTGCCAGCAGCTTGGGGTTGACAGGGAACTCTGGAAACACCATATATTTT.

This clone was counted ten times or more. The V and J genes are TRBV5-1 and TRBJ2-7; perhaps TRBD2 as D (5 bases). Trimming removed 0 bases at V and 5 bases at J, with 12 bases between. Germline V gene lookup returns CDR1 SGHRS and CDR2 YFSETQ. The CDR3 runs 14 residues. In DNA, the CDR3 is TGCGCCAGCAGCTTGGCTCCCACGGGGAACGAGCAGTACTTC. Protein sequence: CASSLAPTGNEQYF. The full variable domain, in which reference TRBV5-1 and TRBJ2-7 provide the parts outside the CDR3, is KAGVTQTPRYLIKTRGQQVTLSCSPISGHRSVSWYQQTPGQGLQFLFEYFSETQRNKGNFPGRFSGRQFSNSRSEMNVSTLELGDSALYLCASSLAPTGNEQYFGPGTRLTVT.

Ten or more counts support this clone. The chain couples TRBV6-5 to TRBJ1-6; 8 bases are shared with TRBD1. CDR1 MNHEY and CDR2 SVGAGI come from the germline V gene. Germline trimming cut 8 bases from V and 8 bases from J; bases unmatched to any gene: 5. This CDR3 contains 13 residues. CDR3 DNA sequence: TGTGCCAGCGCAGGACAGGGTGATTCACCCCTCCACTTT. Protein: CASAGQGDSPLHF.

This clone has only a few counts. The chain combines TRBV7-9 with TRBJ2-3; 10 positions agree with TRBD1. CDR3 length equals 17 residues. Germline V gene lookup returns CDR1 SEHNR and CDR2 FQNEAQ (reference sequence). The trim removed 5 bases at V and 1 base at J, leaving 9 bases unmatched. As DNA, the CDR3 is TGTGCCAGCAGCGATCCGACAGGGGGCTCGGGCACAGATACGCAGTATTTT. Protein product: CASSDPTGGSGTDTQYF.

This clone appeared many times. This chain links TRBV7-2 with TRBJ1-2; no firm D call. Germline CDR1 and CDR2: SGHTA and FQGNSA. CDR3 length: 12 amino acids. Trimming shortened V by 2 bases and J by 2 bases, and 3 bases separated the two germline ends. The CDR3 DNA reads TGTGCCAGCAGCTTACGCAACTATGGCTACACCTTC. It yields the protein CASSLRNYGYTF. The complete variable domain, with remaining parts taken from reference TRBV7-2 and TRBJ1-2, reads GAGVSQSPSNKVTEKGKDVELRCDPISGHTALYWYRQSLGQGLEFLIYFQGNSAPDKSGLPSDRFSAERTGGSVSTLTIQRTQQEDSAVYLCASSLRNYGYTFGSGTRLTVV.

There are a few counts of this clone. In nucleotides, the CDR3 is TGTGCCAGCAGTTTACAGGGGGCTCAAGAGACCCAGTACTTC. Translation: CASSLQGAQETQYF. The genes are TRBV27 and TRBJ2-5, with TRBD1 identical over 8 bases. The ends lost 2 bases at V and 2 bases at J; junction bases unmatched: 1. The CDR3 is 14 amino acids. Per germline, CDR1 MNHEY and CDR2 SMNVEV (reference sequence).

The chain is built from TRBV30 and TRBJ2-3; a possible D gene is TRBD1 (5 bases). Looked up from germline, CDR1 is GTSNPN and CDR2 is SVGIG (reference sequence). The CDR3 is made up of 14 amino acids. The germline V and J ends were trimmed by 4 bases and 3 bases, with 14 bases remaining between them. Here the CDR3 DNA reads TGTGCCTGGAAGGGGATGGTAGCTACAGATACGCAGTATTTT. The encoded protein is CAWKGMVATDTQYF.

This clone was seen a few times. The chain carries TRBV10-3 and TRBJ1-3, with no clear D. The CDR3 consists of 12 residues. Trimming took off 5 bases at V and 6 bases at J, with 8 bases between the two ends. The germline CDR1 and CDR2 sequences are ENHRY and SYGVKD. The CDR3 spells CAISNKENTIYF. CDR3 DNA: TGTGCCATCAGTAATAAGGAAAACACCATATATTTT.

This clone has at least ten counts. This chain uses TRBV7-2 with TRBJ2-1; maybe TRBD1 (5 bases). The CDR3 loop spans 13 amino acids. Trimming shortened V by 3 bases and J by 10 bases, and 13 bases separated the two germline ends. The germline CDR1 and CDR2 sequences are SGHTA and FQGNSA. CDR3 DNA sequence: TGTGCCAGCAGCTTCAACGCGGACATGGAGCAGTTCTTC. Its protein is CASSFNADMEQFF.

In this sample, this clone turned up a few times. This rearrangement joins TRBV27 to TRBJ2-7, with unresolved D. V was shortened by 2 bases and J by 4 bases, with 15 bases between the two germline ends. Germline CDR1 MNHEY, CDR2 SMNVEV (reference sequence). The CDR3 length is 15 residues. DNA of the CDR3: TGTGCCAGCAGTTTACGGAACGGCCAAGGATACGAGCAGTACTTC. Its protein is CASSLRNGQGYEQYF.

This chain connects TRBV5-1 to TRBJ2-5; D gene uncertain. This CDR3 has 14 amino acids. Trimming pared 4 bases from V and 1 base from J, leaving 11 bases between. CDR1 and CDR2 (germline): SGHRS, YFSETQ. CDR3 coding DNA: TGCGCCAGCAGCCTGGTTTACGGCCAAGAGACCCAGTACTTC. Translating it yields CASSLVYGQETQYF.

This clone was found a few times. CDR3 residues: CASSPAGRSSYEQYF. The CDR3, as DNA: TGTGCCAGCAGTCCCGCGGGACGGAGCTCCTACGAGCAGTACTTC. This chain uses TRBV28 with TRBJ2-7, with a weak D call TRBD2 (6 bases). This CDR3 spans 15 amino acids. V shed 5 bases and J shed 0 bases, with 14 bases lying between them. Germline assignment: CDR1 MDHEN and CDR2 SYDVKM.

This clone occurred a few times. The chain joins TRBV7-8 to TRBJ1-2, with D unresolved. This CDR3 comprises 12 residues. From germline, CDR1 is SGHVS and CDR2 FQNEAQ. The germline V and J ends were trimmed by 1 base and 7 bases, with 7 bases remaining between them. The CDR3 region is CASSLGQSGYTF. The CDR3 DNA reads TGTGCCAGCAGCTTAGGCCAAAGTGGCTACACCTTC.

This clone was seen only a few times. V is TRBV4-3 and J is TRBJ2-7, with 7 nucleotides matching TRBD1. Germline V gene lookup returns CDR1 LGHNA and CDR2 YSLEER. Trimming at V came to 4 bases and at J to 2 bases, leaving 11 bases not matched to a gene. This CDR3 comprises 16 residues. In nucleotides, the CDR3 is TGCGCCAGCAGCCCTCGGGTGGGACAGATTCCCTACGAGCAGTACTTC. This translates into CASSPRVGQIPYEQYF.

With respect to this clone: A much larger clone lies a single base off, so this may be a read error. The same CDR3 also results from other DNA sequences found in this sample. The rearrangement links TRBV28 to TRBJ2-7, with TRBD1 identical over 10 bases. This CDR3 is built from 14 residues. With V trimmed by 4 bases and J by 3 bases, 3 bases remained unmatched. The V gene's germline CDR1 is MDHEN and CDR2 SYDVKM. For the CDR3, the DNA is TGTGCCAGCAGTTCGGGACAGGGGCACTACGAGCAGTACTTC. Encoded protein: CASSSGQGHYEQYF.

This clone was found a few times. V and J are TRBV7-9 and TRBJ2-5, with 7 bases that match TRBD1. Losses at the gene ends were 5 bases for V and 1 base for J; bases not matched to a gene: 4. Germline V CDR1 and CDR2: SEHNR, FQNEAQ (reference sequence). There are 14 residues in the CDR3. CDR3 sequence (DNA): TGTGCCAGCAGCCTGGGGACAGCCCAAGAGACCCAGTACTTC. Amino acid sequence: CASSLGTAQETQYF.

The chain is built from TRBV7-9 and TRBJ1-1, with D possibly matching TRBD1 (5 bases). V was trimmed by 5 bases and J by 1 base, leaving 8 bases between them. The CDR3 runs 13 residues. From germline, CDR1 is SEHNR and CDR2 FQNEAQ (reference sequence). The CDR3 bases are TGTGCCAGCAGCCGACAGCAGAACACTGAAGCTTTCTTT. It translates to CASSRQQNTEAFF.

The table lists this clone with many counts. The chain couples TRBV19 to TRBJ2-3; 7 bases align to TRBD1. With 6 bases clipped from V and 9 bases from J, the junction kept 9 bases outside the gene matches. The germline V gene encodes CDR1 LNHDA and CDR2 SQIVND (reference sequence). The CDR3 length is 13 residues. DNA of the CDR3: TGTGCCAGTAGAGCCGACAGGGCCCGAACGCAGTATTTT. Its protein product is CASRADRARTQYF.

This clone was seen more than once but under ten times. The chain links TRBV2 to TRBJ1-1, with 9 bases matching TRBD1. The CDR3 is 15 amino acids. Germline V gene lookup returns CDR1 SNHLY and CDR2 FYNNEI. The J segment lost 4 bases and the V segment lost 6 bases, leaving 9 bases of the junction unmatched. The CDR3 DNA reads TGTGCCAGCAGAACCGGGACAGGGACTGGCACTGAAGCTTTCTTT. As protein: CASRTGTGTGTEAFF.

The rearrangement links TRBV9 to TRBJ1-2; maybe TRBD1 (5 bases). The CDR3 has 14 amino acids. V gave up 4 bases and J gave up 8 bases, with 18 bases separating them. Germline V gives CDR1 SGDLS, CDR2 YYNGEE. CDR3 amino acids: CASSPSEGMGGYTF. CDR3 coding DNA: TGTGCCAGCAGCCCCTCCGAGGGGATGGGCGGCTACACCTTC.

The chain is built from TRBV4-1 and TRBJ2-7, with D possibly matching TRBD1 (6 bases). Per germline, CDR1 MGHRA and CDR2 YSYEKL. The V gene lost 0 bases and the J gene lost 3 bases, with 15 bases spanning the gap. The CDR3 spans 16 residues. The CDR3 DNA is TGCGCCAGCAGCCAAGAGGCCCCGGGCAGGGGCTACGAGCAGTACTTC. The encoded protein is CASSQEAPGRGYEQYF.

This clone was picked up a small number of times. This sequence joins TRBV4-3 and TRBJ1-5; D uncertain. V gave up 0 bases and J gave up 4 bases, with 7 bases separating them. CDR1 is LGHNA and CDR2 is YSLEER in the germline V gene. CDR3 length: 14 amino acids. The CDR3 region has the DNA TGCGCCAGCAGCCAAGATAGGAGGAATCAGCCCCAGCATTTT. Protein product: CASSQDRRNQPQHF.

J is TRBJ1-5 and V is TRBV28; no reliable D call. V was trimmed by 8 bases and J by 5 bases, leaving 16 bases between them. CDR1 and CDR2 (germline): MDHEN, SYDVKM. The CDR3 consists of 14 residues. DNA of the CDR3: TGTGCCAGCGCAATTACGGACTCCTATCAGCCCCAGCATTTT. The encoded protein is CASAITDSYQPQHF.

This clone was counted ten times or more. This chain links TRBV7-2 with TRBJ2-3, with 9 bases that match TRBD2. The CDR3 totals 15 residues. J lost 1 base, V lost 6 bases, and 5 bases had no gene match. Per germline, CDR1 SGHTA and CDR2 FQGNSA. The CDR3, as DNA: TGTGCCAGCAGTCAACAGCGGGGGGGCACAGATACGCAGTATTTT. Its protein is CASSQQRGGTDTQYF.